This T cell receptor (beta chain) is from a study of blood T cells in healthy people across ages. The CDR3 spans 15 residues. CDR1 is PRHDT and CDR2 is FYEKMQ in the germline V gene (reference sequence). The V gene lost 5 bases and the J gene lost 0 bases, with 11 bases spanning the gap. This clonotype was counted only a few times. Using a J-beta primer mix together with a sample-barcoded 5' primer, a second PCR was run for roughly 6 to 12 cycles. Via MiXCR, TCRdb re-called the 5' RACE reads, giving one row per CDR3 protein. The sample holds 500,000 to 650,000 distinct CDR3 sequences; about 25% are singletons and the top ten take 3.6%. This sample also appeared in a second study, on T cells of mothers and their children.

The specimen was blood. The chain carries TRBV13 and TRBJ2-4, with unresolved D. This TCR was recovered from a boy aged 2 to 10 in good health. The CDR3, as DNA: TGTGCCAGCAGCCATAGCAACCTAGCCAAAAACATTCAGTACTTC. Translated: CASSHSNLAKNIQYF.